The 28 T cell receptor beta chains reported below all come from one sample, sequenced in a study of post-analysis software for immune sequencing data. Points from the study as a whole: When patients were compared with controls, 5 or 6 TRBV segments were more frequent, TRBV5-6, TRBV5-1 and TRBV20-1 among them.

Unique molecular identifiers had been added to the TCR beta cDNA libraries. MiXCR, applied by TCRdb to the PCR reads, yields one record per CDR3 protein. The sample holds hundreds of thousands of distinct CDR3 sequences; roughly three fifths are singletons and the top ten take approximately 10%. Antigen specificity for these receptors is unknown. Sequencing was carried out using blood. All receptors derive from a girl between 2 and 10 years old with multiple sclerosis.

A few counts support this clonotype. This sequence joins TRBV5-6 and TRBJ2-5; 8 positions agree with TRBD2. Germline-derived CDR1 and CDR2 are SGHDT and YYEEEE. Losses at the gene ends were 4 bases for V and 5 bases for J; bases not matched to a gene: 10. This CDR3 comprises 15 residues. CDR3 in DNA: TGTGCCAGCAGCCGCGGACTAGCAAGAGGGGAGACCCAGTACTTC. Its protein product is CASSRGLARGETQYF.

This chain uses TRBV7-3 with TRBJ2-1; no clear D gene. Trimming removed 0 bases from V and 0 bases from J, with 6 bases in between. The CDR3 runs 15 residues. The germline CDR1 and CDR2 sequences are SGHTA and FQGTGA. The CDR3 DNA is TGTGCCAGCAGCTTAACTGGGCCCTCCTACAATGAGCAGTTCTTC. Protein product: CASSLTGPSYNEQFF.

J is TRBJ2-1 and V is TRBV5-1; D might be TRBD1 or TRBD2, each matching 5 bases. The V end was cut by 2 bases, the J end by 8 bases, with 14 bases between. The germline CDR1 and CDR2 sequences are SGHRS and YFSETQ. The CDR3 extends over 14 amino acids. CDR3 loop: CASSLRPRDDEQFF. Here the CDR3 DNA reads TGCGCCAGCAGCTTACGGCCCCGGGACGATGAGCAGTTCTTC.

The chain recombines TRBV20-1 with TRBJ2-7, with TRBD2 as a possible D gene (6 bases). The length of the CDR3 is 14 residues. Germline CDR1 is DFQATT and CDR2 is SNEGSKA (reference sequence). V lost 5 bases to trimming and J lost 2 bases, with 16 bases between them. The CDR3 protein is CSAAPGLPTYEQYF. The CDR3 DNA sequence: TGCAGTGCTGCCCCGGGACTTCCTACCTACGAGCAGTACTTC.

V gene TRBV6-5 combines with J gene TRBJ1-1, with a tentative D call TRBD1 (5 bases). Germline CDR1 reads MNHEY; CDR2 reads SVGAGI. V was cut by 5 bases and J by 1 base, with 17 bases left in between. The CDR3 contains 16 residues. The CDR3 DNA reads TGTGCCAGCAGTCCCTCGTGGGGGGTCTCGAACACTGAAGCTTTCTTT. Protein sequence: CASSPSWGVSNTEAFF.

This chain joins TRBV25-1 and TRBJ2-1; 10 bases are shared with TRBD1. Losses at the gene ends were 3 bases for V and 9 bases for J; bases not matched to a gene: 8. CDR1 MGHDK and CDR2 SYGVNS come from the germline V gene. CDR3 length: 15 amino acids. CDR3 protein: CASSDRDRGGGEQFF. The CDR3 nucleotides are TGTGCCAGCAGTGACCGGGACAGGGGTGGAGGTGAGCAGTTCTTC.

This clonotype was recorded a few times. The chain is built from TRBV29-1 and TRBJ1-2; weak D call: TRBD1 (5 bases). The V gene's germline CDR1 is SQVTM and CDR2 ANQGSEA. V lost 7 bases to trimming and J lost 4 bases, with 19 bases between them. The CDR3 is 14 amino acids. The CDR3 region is CSANPGTAIYGYTF. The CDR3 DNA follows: TGCAGCGCCAACCCGGGGACGGCTATCTATGGCTACACCTTC.

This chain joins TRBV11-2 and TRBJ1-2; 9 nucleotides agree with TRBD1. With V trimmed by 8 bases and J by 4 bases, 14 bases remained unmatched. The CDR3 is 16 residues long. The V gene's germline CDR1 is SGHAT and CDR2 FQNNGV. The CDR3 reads CASGPRSDRGGYGYTF. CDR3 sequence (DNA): TGTGCCAGCGGCCCCCGATCGGACAGGGGAGGCTATGGCTACACCTTC.

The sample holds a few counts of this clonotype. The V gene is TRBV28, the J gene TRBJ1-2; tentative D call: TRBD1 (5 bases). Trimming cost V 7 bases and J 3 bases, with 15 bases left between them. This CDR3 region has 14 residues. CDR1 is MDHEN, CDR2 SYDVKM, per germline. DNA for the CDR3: TGTGCCAGCATCCGGGCAGCGGGGGACTATGGCTACACCTTC. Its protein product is CASIRAAGDYGYTF.

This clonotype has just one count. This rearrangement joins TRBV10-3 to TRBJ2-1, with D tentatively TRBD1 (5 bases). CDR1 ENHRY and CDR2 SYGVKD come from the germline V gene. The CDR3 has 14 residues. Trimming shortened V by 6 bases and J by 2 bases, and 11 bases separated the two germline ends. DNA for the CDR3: TGTGCCATCAGAGGTGGGGCTACCTACAATGAGCAGTTCTTC. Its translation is CAIRGGATYNEQFF.

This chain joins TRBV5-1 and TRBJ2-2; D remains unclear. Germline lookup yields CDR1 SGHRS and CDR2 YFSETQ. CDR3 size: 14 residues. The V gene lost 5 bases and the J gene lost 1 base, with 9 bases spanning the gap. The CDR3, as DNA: TGCGCCAGCAGTACTGCAGGGAACACCGGGGAGCTGTTTTTT. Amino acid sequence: CASSTAGNTGELFF.

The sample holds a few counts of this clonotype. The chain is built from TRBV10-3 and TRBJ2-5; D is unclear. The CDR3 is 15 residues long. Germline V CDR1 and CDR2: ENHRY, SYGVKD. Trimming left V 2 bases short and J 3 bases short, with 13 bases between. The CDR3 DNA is TGTGCCATCAGTGAGGGGCAACTGCTGGAAGAGACCCAGTACTTC. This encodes CAISEGQLLEETQYF.

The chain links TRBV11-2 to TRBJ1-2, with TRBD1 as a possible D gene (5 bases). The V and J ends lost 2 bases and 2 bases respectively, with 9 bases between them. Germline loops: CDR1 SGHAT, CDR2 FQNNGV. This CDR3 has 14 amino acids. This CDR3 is CASSLPRGNYGYTF. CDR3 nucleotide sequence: TGTGCCAGCAGCTTACCCCGGGGGAACTATGGCTACACCTTC.

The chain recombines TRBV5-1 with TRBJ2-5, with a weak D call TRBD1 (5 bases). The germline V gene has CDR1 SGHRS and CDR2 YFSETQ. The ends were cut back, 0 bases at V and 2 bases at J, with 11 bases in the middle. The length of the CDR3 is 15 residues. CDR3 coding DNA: TGCGCCAGCAGCTTGGATGTGGGGCGACAAGAGACCCAGTACTTC. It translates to CASSLDVGRQETQYF.

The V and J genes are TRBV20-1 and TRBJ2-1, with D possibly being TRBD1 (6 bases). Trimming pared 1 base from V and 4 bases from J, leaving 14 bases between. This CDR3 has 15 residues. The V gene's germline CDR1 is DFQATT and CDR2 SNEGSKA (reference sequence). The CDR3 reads CSARVTGSAYNEQFF. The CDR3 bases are TGCAGTGCTAGAGTAACAGGGAGCGCGTACAATGAGCAGTTCTTC.

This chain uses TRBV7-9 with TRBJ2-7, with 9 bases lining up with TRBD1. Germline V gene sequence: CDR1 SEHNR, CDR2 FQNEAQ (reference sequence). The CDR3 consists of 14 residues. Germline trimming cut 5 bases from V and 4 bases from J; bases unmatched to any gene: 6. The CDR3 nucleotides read TGTGCCAGCAGCGGGATGGACAGGGGATACGAGCAGTACTTC. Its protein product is CASSGMDRGYEQYF.

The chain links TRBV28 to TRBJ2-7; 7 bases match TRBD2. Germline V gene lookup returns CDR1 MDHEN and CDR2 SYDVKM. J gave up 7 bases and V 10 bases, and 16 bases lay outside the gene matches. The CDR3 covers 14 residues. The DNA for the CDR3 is TGTGCCACCAGCGTCGGGGGGACCTCTCGAGAGCAGTACTTC. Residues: CATSVGGTSREQYF.

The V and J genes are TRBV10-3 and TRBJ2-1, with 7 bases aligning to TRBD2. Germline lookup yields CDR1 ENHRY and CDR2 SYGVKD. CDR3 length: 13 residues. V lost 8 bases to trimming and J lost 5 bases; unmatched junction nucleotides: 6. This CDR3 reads CAIGRGVNNEQFF. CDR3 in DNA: TGTGCCATCGGACGGGGGGTTAACAATGAGCAGTTCTTC.

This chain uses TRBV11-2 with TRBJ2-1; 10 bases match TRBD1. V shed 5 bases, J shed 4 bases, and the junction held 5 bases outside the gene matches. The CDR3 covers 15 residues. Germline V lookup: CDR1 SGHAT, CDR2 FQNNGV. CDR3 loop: CASSMPGQGYNEQFF. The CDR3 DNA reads TGTGCCAGCAGCATGCCGGGACAGGGGTACAATGAGCAGTTCTTC.

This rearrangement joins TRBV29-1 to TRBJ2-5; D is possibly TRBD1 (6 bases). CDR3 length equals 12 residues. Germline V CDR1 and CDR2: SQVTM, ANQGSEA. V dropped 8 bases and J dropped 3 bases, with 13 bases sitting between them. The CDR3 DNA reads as TGCAGCCTCAGAGGGGGAGAAGAGACCCAGTACTTC. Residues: CSLRGGEETQYF.

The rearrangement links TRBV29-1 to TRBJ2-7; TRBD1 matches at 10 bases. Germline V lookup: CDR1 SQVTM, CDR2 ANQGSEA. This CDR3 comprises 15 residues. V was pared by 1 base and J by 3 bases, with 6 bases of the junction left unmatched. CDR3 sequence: CSVEVTGGVDYEQYF. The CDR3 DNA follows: TGCAGCGTTGAAGTGACAGGGGGCGTTGACTACGAGCAGTACTTC.

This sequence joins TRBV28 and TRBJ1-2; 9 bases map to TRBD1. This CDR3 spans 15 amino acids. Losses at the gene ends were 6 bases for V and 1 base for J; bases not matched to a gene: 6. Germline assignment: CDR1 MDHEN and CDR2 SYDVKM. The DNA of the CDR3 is TGTGCCAGCAGCACAGGGGGCGCAAATAACTATGGCTACACCTTC. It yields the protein CASSTGGANNYGYTF.

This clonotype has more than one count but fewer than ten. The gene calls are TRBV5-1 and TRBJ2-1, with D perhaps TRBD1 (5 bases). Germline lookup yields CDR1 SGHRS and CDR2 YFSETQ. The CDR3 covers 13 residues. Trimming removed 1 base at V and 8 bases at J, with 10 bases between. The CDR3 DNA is TGCGCCAGCAGCTTGAGCCAGGGCCATGAGCAGTTCTTC. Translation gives CASSLSQGHEQFF.

CDR3 in amino acids: CASSLPREEASGSEEQYF. The CDR3 nucleotides are TGTGCCAGCAGCCTACCGAGGGAGGAGGCTAGCGGGAGTGAGGAGCAGTACTTC. The chain recombines TRBV7-2 with TRBJ2-5, with 10 bases matching TRBD2. The CDR3 sequence is 18 residues long. After removal of 5 bases from V and 11 bases from J, the junction contained 23 bases not matched to a gene. Germline V CDR1 and CDR2: SGHTA, FQGNSA.

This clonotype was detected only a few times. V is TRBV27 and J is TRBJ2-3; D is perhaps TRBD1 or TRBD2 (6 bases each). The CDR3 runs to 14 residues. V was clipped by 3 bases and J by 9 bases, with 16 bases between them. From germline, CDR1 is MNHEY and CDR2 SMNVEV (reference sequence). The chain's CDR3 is CASSLALGGDTQYF. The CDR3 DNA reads TGTGCCAGCAGTTTGGCATTGGGGGGCGACACGCAGTATTTT.

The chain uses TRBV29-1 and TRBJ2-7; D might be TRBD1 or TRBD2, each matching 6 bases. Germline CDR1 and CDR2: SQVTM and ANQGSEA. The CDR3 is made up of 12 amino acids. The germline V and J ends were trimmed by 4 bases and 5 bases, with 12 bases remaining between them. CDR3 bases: TGCAGCGTTGTAGGGGGGATCCACGAGCAGTACTTC. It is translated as CSVVGGIHEQYF.

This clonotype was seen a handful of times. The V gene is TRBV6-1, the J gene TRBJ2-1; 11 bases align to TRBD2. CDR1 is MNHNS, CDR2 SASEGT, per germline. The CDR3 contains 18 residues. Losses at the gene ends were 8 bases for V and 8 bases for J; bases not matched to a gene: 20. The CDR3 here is CASGLLWASGRPPYEQFF. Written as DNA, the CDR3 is TGTGCCAGCGGTCTGTTATGGGCTAGCGGGAGGCCTCCGTATGAGCAGTTCTTC.

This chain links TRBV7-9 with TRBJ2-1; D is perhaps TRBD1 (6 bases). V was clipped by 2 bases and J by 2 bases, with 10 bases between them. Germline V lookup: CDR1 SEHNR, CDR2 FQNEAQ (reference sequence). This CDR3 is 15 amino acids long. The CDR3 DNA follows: TGTGCCAGCAGCTTAAGGACAGAAACCTACAATGAGCAGTTCTTC. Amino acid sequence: CASSLRTETYNEQFF.